The present TCR beta chain was sequenced within a study of OX40 agonist ivuxolimab in advanced cancers. Blood was sampled at baseline, cycle 4 day 1, and cycle 7 day 1. CDR3 length: 16 residues. Germline loops: CDR1 MGHRA, CDR2 YSYEKL. Deletions cut 0 bases from V and 6 bases from J, with 14 bases between. Sequenced by immunoSEQ multiplex PCR; TCRdb stores in-frame clones only, minus some. The repertoire holds about 53,000 clones, with about four fifths as singletons. The sequences come from CD4+ or CD8+ T cells sorted from blood, collected in a trial of the OX40 agonist ivuxolimab. J is TRBJ1-4 and V is TRBV4-1, with a possible D match to TRBD1 (5 bases). The TCR sequence derives from an adult with an advanced solid tumor such as melanoma, head and neck, liver or kidney cancer. The CDR3: CASSQEGGTSDEKLFF. The CDR3 region has the DNA TGCGCCAGCAGCCAAGAGGGAGGGACGTCGGATGAAAAACTGTTTTTT.